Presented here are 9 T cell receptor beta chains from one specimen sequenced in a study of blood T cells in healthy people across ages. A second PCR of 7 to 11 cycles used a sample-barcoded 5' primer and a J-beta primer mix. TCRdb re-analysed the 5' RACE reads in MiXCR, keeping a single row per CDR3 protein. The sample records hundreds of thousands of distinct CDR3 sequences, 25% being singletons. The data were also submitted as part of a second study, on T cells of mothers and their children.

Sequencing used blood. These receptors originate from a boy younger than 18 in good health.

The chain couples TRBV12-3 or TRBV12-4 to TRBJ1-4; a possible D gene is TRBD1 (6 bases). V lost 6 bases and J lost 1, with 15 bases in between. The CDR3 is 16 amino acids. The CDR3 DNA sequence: TGTGCCAGCAGCGGGGGCTCATTCGTAACTAATGAAAAACTGTTTTTT. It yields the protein CASSGGSFVTNEKLFF.

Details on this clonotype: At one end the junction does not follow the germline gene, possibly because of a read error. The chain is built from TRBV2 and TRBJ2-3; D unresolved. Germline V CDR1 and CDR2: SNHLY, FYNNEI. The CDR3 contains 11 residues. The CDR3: CTSSDVARSYF. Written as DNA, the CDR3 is TGTACCAGCAGTGACGTTGCTAGAAGCTATTTT.

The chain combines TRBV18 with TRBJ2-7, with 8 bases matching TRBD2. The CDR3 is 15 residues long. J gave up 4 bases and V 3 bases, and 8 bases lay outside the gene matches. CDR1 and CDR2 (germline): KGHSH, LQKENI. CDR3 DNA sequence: TGTGCCAGCTCACCCCGAAGCGGGGGTACTTACGAGCAGTACTTC. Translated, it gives CASSPRSGGTYEQYF. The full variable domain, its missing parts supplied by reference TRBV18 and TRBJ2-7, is NAGVMQNPRHLVRRRGQEARLRCSPMKGHSHVYWYRQLPEEGLKFMVYLQKENIIDESGMPKERFSAEFPKEGPSILRIQQVVRGDSAAYFCASSPRSGGTYEQYFGPGTRLTVT.

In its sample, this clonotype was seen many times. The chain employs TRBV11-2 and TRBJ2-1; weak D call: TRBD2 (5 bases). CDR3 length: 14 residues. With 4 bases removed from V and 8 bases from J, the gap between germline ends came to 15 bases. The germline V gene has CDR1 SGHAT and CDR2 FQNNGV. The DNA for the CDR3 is TGTGCCAGCAGCTCGAGGAGGCCCGGGGATGAGCAGTTCTTC. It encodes CASSSRRPGDEQFF.

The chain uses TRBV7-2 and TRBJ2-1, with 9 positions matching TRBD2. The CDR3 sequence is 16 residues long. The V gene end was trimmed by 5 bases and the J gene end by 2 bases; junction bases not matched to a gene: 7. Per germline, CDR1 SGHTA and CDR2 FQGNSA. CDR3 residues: CASSPQSGGPYNEQFF. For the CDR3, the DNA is TGTGCCAGCAGCCCCCAAAGCGGGGGGCCCTACAATGAGCAGTTCTTC.

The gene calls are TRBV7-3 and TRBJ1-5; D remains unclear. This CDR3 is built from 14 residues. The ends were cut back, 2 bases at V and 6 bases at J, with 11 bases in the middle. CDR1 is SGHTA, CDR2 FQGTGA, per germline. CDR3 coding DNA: TGTGCCAGCAGCTTATCCAGGATGACTCAGCCCCAGCATTTT. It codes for CASSLSRMTQPQHF.

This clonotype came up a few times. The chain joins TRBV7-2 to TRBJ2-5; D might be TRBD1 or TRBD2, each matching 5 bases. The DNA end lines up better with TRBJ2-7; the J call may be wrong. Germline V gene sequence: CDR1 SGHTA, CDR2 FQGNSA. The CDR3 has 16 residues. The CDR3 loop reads CASSLGYGTSSYEQYF. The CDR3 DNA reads TGTGCCAGCAGCTTAGGTTATGGGACGAGTTCCTACGAGCAGTACTTC.

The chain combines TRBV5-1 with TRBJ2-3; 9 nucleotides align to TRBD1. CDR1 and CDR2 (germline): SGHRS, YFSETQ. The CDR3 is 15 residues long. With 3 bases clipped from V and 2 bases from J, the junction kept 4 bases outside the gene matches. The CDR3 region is CASSSGQGTTDTQYF. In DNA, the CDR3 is TGCGCCAGCAGCTCGGGACAGGGAACCACAGATACGCAGTATTTT.

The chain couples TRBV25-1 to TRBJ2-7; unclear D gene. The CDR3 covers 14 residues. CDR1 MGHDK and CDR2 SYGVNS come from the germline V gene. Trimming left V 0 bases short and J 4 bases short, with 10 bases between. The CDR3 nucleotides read TGTGCCAGCAGTGAATATGCGGCAGCATACGAGCAGTACTTC. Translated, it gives CASSEYAAAYEQYF.